The clone carrying this T cell receptor (beta chain) was detected a few times. What it binds is not known. The data belong to a study of CD8 T cells in ankylosing spondylitis. V lost 6 bases and J 6 bases, leaving 14 bases between the germline ends. The germline CDR1 and CDR2 sequences are DFQATT and SNEGSKA (reference sequence). The CDR3 extends over 12 amino acids. A quantitative 5'-RACE method, one with molecular barcodes, was used to make TCR beta libraries. Using its own MiXCR run on the 5' RACE reads, TCRdb lists one record per CDR3 protein. The sample has some 700,000 distinct CDR3 sequences, around 17% seen once. Points from the study as a whole: The authors found the disease-linked clones to be CD8+ and relatively rare in peripheral blood. Reportedly, matched ankylosing spondylitis synovial fluid was significantly enriched for disease-linked clones. A TCR beta motif made of 7 to 9 highly homologous variants seemed typical of ankylosing spondylitis blood. There were earlier reports of some motif variants in reactive arthritis synovial fluid and blood.

Source material: blood, either unsorted or a sorted T cell fraction (not recorded which). The chain links TRBV20-1 to TRBJ1-2; weak D call: TRBD1 (5 bases). This TCR was recovered from a male donor with ankylosing spondylitis. CDR3 DNA sequence: TGCAGTGCAACATCCGGGGCCAATGGCTACACCTTC. It specifies CSATSGANGYTF.